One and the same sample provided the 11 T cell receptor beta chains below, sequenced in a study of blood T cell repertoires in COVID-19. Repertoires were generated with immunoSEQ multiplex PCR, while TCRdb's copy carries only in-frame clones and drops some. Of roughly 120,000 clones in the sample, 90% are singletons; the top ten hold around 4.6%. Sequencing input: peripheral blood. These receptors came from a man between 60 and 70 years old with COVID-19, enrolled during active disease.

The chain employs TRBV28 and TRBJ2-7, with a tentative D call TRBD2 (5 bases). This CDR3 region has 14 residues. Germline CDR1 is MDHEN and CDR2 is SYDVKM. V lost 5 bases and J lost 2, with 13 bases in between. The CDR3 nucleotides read TGTGCCAGCAGTCCCTCCTGGGAGACCTACGAGCAGTACTTC. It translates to CASSPSWETYEQYF.

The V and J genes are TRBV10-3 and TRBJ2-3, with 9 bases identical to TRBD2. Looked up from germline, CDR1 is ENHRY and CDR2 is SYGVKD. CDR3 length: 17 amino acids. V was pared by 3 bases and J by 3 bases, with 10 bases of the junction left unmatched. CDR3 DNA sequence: TGTGCCATCAGTGATAGTAGCGGGGGCCTCGGTACAGATACGCAGTATTTT. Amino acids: CAISDSSGGLGTDTQYF.

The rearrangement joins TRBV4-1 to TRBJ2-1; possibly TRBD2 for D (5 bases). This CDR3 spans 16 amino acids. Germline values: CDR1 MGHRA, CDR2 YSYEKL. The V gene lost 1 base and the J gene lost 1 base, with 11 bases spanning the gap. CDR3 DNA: TGCGCCAGCAGCCAAGCCCCAGCGGAATCCTACAATGAGCAGTTCTTC. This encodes CASSQAPAESYNEQFF.

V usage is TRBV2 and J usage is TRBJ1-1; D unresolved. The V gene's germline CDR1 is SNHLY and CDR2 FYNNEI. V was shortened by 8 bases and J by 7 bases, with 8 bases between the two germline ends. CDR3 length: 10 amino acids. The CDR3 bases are TGTGCCAGCTCGGGTATTGAAGCTTTCTTT. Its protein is CASSGIEAFF.

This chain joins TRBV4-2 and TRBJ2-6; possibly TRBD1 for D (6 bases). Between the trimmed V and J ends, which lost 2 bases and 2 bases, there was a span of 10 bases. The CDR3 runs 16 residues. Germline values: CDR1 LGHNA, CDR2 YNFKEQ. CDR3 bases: TGTGCCAGCAGCCAATCTTCAGGGGCTGGGGCCAACGTCCTGACTTTC. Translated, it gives CASSQSSGAGANVLTF.

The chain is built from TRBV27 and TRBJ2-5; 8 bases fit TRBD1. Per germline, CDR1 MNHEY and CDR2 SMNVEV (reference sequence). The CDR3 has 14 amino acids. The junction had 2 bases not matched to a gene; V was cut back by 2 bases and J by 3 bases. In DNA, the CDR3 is TGTGCCAGCAGTTTACTACAGGGGGAAGAGACCCAGTACTTC. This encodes CASSLLQGEETQYF.

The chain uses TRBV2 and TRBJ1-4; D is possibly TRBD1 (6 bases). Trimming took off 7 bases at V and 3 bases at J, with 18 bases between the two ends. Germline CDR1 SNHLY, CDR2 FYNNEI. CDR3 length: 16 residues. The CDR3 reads CASILGGARSNEKLFF. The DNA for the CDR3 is TGTGCCAGCATTCTGGGGGGGGCGCGGTCTAATGAAAAACTGTTTTTT.

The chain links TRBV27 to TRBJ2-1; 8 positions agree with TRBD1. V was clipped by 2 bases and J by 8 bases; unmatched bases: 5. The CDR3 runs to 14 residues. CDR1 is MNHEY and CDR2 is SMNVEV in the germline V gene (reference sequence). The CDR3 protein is CASSLTGGNYEQFF. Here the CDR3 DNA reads TGTGCCAGCAGTTTAACAGGGGGTAATTATGAGCAGTTCTTC.

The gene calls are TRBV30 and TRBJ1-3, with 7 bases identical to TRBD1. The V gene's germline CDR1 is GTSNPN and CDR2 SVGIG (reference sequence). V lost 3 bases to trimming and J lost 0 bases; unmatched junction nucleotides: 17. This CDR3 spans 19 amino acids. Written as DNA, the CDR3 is TGTGCCTGGAGGATCGATAGGGACAGCGCCCTTCCCTCTGGAAACACCATATATTTT. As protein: CAWRIDRDSALPSGNTIYF.

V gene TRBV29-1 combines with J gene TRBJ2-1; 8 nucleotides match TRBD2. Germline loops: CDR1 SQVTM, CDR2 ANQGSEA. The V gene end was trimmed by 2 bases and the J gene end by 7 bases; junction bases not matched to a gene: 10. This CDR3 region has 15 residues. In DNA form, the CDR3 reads TGCAGCGTTGAAAGGGCCGGGAGGGTCCCGAATGAGCAGTTCTTC. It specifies CSVERAGRVPNEQFF.

CDR3 DNA: TGTGCCACCAGCAGAGAGGAGGACAGGGGCTATGGCTACACCTTC. This sequence encodes CATSREEDRGYGYTF. The chain has TRBV15 and TRBJ1-2; 9 nucleotides match TRBD1. The J segment lost 4 bases and the V segment lost 0 bases, leaving 3 bases of the junction unmatched. This CDR3 is built from 15 residues. The germline gives CDR1 LNHNV, CDR2 YYDKDF (reference sequence).